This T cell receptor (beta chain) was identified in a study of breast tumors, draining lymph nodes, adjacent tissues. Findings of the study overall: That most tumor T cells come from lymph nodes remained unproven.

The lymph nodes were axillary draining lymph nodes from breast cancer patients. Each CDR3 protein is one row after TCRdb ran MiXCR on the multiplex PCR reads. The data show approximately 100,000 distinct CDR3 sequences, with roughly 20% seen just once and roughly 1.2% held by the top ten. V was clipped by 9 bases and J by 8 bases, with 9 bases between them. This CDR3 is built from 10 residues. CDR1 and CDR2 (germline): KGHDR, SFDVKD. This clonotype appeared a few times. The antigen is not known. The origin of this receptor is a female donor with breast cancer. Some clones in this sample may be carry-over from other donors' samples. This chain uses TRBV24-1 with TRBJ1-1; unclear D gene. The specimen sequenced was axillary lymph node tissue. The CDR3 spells CATGFREAFF. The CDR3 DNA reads TGTGCCACCGGTTTTAGGGAAGCTTTCTTT.